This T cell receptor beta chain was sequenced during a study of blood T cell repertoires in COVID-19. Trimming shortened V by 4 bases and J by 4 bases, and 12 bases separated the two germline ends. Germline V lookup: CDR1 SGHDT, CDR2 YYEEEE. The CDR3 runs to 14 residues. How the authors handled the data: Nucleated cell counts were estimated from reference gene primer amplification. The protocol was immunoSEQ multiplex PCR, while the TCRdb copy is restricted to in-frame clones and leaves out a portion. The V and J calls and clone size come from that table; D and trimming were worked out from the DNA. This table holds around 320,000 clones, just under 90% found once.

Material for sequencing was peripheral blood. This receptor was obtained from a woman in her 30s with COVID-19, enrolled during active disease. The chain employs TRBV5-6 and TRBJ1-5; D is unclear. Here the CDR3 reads CASSRKRVNQPQHF. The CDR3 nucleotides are TGTGCCAGCAGCCGAAAAAGAGTTAATCAGCCCCAGCATTTT.